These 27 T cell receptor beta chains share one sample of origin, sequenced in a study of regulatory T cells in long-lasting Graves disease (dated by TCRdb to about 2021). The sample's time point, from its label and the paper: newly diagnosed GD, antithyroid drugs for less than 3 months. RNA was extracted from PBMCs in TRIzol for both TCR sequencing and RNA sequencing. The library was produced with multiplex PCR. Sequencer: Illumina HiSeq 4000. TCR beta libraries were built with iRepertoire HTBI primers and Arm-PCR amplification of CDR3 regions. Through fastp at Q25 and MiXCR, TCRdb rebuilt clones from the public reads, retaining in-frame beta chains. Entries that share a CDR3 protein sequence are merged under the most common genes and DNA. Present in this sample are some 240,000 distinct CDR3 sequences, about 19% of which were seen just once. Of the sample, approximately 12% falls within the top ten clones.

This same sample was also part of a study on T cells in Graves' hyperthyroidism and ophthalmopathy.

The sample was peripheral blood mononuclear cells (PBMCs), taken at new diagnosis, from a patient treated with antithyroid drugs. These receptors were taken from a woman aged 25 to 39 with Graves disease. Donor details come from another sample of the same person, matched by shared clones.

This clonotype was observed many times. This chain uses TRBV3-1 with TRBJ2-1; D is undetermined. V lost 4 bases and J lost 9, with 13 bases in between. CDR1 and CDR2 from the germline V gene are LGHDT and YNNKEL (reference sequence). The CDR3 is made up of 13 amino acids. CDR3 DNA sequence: TGTGCCAGCAGCCTAGGGTTAGGCCGTGAGCAGTTCTTC. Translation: CASSLGLGREQFF.

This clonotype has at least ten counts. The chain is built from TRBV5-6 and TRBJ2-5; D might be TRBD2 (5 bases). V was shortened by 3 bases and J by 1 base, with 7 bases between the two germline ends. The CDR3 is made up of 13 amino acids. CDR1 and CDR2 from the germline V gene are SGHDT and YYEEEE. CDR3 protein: CASSSDFQETQYF. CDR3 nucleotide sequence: TGTGCCAGCAGCTCGGACTTCCAAGAGACCCAGTACTTC.

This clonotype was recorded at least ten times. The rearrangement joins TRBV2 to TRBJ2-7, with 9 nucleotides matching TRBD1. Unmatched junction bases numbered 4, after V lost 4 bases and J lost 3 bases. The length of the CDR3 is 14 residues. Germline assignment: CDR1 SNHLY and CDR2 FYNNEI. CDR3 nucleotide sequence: TGTGCCAGCAGTGGGACAGGGGCCCGCTACGAGCAGTACTTC. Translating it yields CASSGTGARYEQYF.

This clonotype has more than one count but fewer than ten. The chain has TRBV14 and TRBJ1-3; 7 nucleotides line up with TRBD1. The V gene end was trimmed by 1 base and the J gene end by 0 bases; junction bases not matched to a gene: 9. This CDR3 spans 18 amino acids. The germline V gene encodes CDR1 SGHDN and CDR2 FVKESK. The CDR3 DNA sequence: TGTGCCAGCAGCCAAGCGTACAGGGGCCACCTCTCTGGAAACACCATATATTTT. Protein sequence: CASSQAYRGHLSGNTIYF.

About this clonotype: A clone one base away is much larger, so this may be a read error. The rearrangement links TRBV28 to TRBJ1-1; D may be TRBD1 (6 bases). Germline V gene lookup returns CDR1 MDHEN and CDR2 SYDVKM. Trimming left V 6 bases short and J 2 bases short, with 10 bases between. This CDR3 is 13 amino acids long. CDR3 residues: CASREGGNTEAFF. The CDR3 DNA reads TGTGCCAGCAGGGAAGGGGGAAACACTGAAGCTTTCTTT.

CDR3 sequence: CASGGLAGSTDTQYF. The CDR3 bases are TGTGCCAGCGGGGGACTAGCGGGATCCACAGATACGCAGTATTTT. The chain carries TRBV2 and TRBJ2-3; 13 bases line up with TRBD2. The V segment lost 8 bases and the J segment 2 bases; nucleotides outside the gene matches: 4. The CDR3 is made up of 15 amino acids. Looked up from germline, CDR1 is SNHLY and CDR2 is FYNNEI.

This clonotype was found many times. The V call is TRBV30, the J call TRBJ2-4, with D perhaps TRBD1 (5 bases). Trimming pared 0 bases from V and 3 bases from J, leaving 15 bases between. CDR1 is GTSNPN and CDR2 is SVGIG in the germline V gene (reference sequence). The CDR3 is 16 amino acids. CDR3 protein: CAWSVPGSVGKNIQYF. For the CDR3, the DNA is TGTGCCTGGAGTGTCCCAGGGTCAGTGGGCAAAAACATTCAGTACTTC. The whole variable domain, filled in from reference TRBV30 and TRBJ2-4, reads SQTIHQWPATLVQPVGSPLSLECTVEGTSNPNLYWYRQAAGRGLQLLFYSVGIGQISSEVPQNLSASRPQDRQFILSSKKLLLSDSGFYLCAWSVPGSVGKNIQYFGAGTRLSVL.

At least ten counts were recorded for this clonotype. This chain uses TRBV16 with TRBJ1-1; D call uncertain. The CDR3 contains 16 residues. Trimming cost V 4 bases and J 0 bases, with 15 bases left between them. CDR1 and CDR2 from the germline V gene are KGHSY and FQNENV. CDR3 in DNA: TGTGCCAGCAGCCCCATAAGCCCTGGGATGAACACTGAAGCTTTCTTT. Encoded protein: CASSPISPGMNTEAFF.

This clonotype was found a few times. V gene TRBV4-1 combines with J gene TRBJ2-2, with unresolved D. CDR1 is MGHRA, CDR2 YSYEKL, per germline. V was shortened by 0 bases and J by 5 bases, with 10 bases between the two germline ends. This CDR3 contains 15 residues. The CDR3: CASSQDISGTGELFF. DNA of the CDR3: TGCGCCAGCAGCCAAGATATCAGTGGGACCGGGGAGCTGTTTTTT.

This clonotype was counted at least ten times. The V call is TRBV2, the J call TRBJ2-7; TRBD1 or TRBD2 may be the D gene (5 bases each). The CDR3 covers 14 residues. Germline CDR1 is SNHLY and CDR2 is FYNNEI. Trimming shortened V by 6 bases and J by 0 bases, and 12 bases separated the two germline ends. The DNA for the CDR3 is TGTGCCAGCAGATCGGGACGAAGCTCCTACGAGCAGTACTTC. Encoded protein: CASRSGRSSYEQYF.

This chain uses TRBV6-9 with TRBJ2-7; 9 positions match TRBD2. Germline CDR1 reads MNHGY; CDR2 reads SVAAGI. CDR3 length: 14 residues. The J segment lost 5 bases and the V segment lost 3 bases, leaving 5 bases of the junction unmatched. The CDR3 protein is CASSYGTSFDEQYF. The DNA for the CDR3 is TGTGCCAGCAGTTACGGGACTAGCTTTGACGAGCAGTACTTC.

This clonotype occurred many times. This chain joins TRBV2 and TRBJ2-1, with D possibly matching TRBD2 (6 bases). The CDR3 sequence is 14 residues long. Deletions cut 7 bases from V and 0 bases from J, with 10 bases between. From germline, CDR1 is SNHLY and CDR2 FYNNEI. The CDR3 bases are TGTGCCAGCAAGGTTAGCGGCTCCTACAATGAGCAGTTCTTC. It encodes CASKVSGSYNEQFF.

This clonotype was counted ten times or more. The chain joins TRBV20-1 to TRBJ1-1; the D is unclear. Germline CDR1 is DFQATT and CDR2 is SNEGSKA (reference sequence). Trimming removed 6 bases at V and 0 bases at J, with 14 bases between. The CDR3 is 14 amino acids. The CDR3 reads CSAKPGNMNTEAFF. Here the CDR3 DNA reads TGCAGTGCGAAGCCGGGTAACATGAACACTGAAGCTTTCTTT.

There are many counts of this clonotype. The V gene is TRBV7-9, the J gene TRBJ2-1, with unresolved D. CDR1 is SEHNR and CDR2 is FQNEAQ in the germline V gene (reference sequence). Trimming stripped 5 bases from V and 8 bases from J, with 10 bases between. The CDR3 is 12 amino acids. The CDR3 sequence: CASSKNRDEQFF. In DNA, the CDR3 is TGTGCCAGCAGCAAGAACAGAGATGAGCAGTTCTTC. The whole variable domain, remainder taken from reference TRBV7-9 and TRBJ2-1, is DTGVSQNPRHKITKRGQNVTFRCDPISEHNRLYWYRQTLGQGPEFLTYFQNEAQLEKSRLLSDRFSAERPKGSFSTLEIQRTEQGDSAMYLCASSKNRDEQFFGPGTRLTVL.

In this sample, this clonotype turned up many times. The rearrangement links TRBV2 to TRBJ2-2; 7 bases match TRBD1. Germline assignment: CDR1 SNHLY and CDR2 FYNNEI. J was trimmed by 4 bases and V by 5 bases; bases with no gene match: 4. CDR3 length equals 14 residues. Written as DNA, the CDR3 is TGTGCCAGCAGTTTGACAGGGACCACCGGGGAGCTGTTTTTT. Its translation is CASSLTGTTGELFF. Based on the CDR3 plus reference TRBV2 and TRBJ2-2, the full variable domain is EPEVTQTPSHQVTQMGQEVILRCVPISNHLYFYWYRQILGQKVEFLVSFYNNEISEKSEIFDDQFSVERPDGSNFTLKIRSTKLEDSAMYFCASSLTGTTGELFFGEGSRLTVL.

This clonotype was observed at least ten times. This CDR3 reads CSVELASGANVLTF. CDR3 in DNA: TGCAGCGTTGAACTGGCTTCTGGGGCCAACGTCCTGACTTTC. The V gene is TRBV29-1, the J gene TRBJ2-6, with unresolved D. Germline loops: CDR1 SQVTM, CDR2 ANQGSEA. V lost 2 bases, J lost 1 base, and 6 bases lay in between. The CDR3 runs 14 residues. Full variable domain (remainder filled in from reference TRBV29-1 and TRBJ2-6): SAVISQKPSRDICQRGTSLTIQCQVDSQVTMMFWYRQQPGQSLTLIATANQGSEATYESGFVIDKFPISRPNLTFSTLTVSNMSPEDSSIYLCSVELASGANVLTFGAGSRLTVL.

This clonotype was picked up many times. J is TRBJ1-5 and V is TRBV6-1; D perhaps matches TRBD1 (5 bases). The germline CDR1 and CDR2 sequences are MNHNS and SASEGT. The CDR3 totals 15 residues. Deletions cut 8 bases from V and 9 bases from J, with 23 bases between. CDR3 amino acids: CASAAVGGSNRPQHF. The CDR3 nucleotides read TGTGCCAGCGCCGCGGTGGGGGGGTCGAACCGGCCCCAGCATTTT.

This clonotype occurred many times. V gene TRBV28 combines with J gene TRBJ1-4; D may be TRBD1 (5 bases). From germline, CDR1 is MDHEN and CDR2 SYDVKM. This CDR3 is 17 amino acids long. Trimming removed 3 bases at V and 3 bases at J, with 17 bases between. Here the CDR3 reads CASSFGGWHRPNEKLFF. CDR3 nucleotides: TGTGCCAGCAGTTTTGGGGGGTGGCATCGGCCTAATGAAAAACTGTTTTTT.

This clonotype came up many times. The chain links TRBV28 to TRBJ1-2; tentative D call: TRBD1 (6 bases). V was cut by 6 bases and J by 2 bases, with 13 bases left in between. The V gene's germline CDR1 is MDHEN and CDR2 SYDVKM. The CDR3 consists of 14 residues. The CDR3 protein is CASSAPGQNYGYTF. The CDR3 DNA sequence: TGTGCCAGCAGCGCTCCTGGACAGAACTATGGCTACACCTTC.

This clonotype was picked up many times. The CDR3 loop is CASSLWLRGIKTEAFF. The CDR3 nucleotides are TGTGCCAGCAGTTTATGGTTGAGGGGGATCAAGACTGAAGCTTTCTTT. The rearrangement uses TRBV28 and TRBJ1-1; tentative D call: TRBD1 (6 bases). This CDR3 is built from 16 residues. V lost 0 bases to trimming and J lost 5 bases, with 16 bases between them. The germline V gene has CDR1 MDHEN and CDR2 SYDVKM.

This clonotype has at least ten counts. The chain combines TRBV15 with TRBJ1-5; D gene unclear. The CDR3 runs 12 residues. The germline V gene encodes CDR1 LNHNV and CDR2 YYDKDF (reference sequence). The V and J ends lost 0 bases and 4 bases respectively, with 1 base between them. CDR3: CATSRENQPQHF. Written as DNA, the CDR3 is TGTGCCACCAGCAGAGAGAATCAGCCCCAGCATTTT.

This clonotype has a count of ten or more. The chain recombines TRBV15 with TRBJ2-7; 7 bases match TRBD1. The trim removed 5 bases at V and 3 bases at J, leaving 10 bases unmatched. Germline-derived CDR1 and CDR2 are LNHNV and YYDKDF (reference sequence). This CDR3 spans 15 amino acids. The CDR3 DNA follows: TGTGCCACCAGCGTTGGGACCTCAGGGGGCTACGAGCAGTACTTC. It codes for CATSVGTSGGYEQYF.

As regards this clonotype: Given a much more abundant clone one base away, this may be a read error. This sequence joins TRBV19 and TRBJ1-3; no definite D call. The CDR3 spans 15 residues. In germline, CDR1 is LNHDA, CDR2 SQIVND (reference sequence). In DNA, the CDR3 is TGTACCAGTAGTATTGAGGGAAACTCTGGAAACACCATATATTTT. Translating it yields CTSSIEGNSGNTIYF.

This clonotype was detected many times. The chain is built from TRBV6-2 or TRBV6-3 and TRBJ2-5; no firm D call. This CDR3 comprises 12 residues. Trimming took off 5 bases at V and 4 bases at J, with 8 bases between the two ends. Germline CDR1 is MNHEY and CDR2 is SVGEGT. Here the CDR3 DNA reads TGTGCCAGCAGTAAGGGATCAGAGACCCAGTACTTC. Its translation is CASSKGSETQYF.

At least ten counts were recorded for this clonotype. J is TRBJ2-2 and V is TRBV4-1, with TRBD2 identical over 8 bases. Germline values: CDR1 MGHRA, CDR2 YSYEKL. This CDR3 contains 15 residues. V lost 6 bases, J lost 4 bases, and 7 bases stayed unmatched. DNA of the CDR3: TGCGCCAGCAGTCCGAGCGGGAGTGGCACCGGGGAGCTGTTTTTT. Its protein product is CASSPSGSGTGELFF.

CDR3 sequence (DNA): TGTGCCAGCTCACCGACAGGGGCTAACACTGAAGCTTTCTTT. Translation: CASSPTGANTEAFF. The chain joins TRBV18 to TRBJ1-1; 8 nucleotides line up with TRBD1. V was pared by 3 bases and J by 2 bases, with 2 bases of the junction left unmatched. From germline, CDR1 is KGHSH and CDR2 LQKENI. The length of the CDR3 is 14 residues. The full variable domain, rest sourced from reference TRBV18 and TRBJ1-1, is NAGVMQNPRHLVRRRGQEARLRCSPMKGHSHVYWYRQLPEEGLKFMVYLQKENIIDESGMPKERFSAEFPKEGPSILRIQQVVRGDSAAYFCASSPTGANTEAFFGQGTRLTVV.

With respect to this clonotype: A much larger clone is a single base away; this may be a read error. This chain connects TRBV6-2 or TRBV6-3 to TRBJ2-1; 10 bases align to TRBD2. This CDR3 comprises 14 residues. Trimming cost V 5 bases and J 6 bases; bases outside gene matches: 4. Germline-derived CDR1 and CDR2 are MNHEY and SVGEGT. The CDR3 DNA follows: TGTGCCAGCAGTGAAGCGGGGGGGCCCAATGAGCAGTTCTTC. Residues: CASSEAGGPNEQFF.